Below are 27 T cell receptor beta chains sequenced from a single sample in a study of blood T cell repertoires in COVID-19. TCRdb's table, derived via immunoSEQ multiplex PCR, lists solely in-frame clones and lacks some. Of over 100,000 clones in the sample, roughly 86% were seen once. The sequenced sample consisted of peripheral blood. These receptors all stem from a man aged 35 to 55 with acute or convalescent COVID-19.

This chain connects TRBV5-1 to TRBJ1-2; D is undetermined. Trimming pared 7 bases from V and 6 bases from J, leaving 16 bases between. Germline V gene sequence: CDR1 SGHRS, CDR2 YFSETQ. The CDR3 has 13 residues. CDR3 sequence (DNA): TGCGCCAGCTCACCCGGGGATCTGAATGGCTACACCTTC. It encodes CASSPGDLNGYTF.

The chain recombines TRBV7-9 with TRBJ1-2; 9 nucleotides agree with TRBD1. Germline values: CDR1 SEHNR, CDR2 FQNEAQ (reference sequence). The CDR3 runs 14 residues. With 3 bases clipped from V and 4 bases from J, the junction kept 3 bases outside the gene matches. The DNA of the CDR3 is TGTGCCAGCAGCTTGGGGACAGGGACCTATGGCTACACCTTC. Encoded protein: CASSLGTGTYGYTF.

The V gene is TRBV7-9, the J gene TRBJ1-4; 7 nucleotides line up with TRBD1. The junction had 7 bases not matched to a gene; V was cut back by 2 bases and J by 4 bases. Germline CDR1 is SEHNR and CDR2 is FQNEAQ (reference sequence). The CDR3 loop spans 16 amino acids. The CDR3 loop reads CASSLYQGTDNEKLFF. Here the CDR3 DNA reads TGTGCCAGCAGCTTATACCAGGGGACAGATAATGAAAAACTGTTTTTT.

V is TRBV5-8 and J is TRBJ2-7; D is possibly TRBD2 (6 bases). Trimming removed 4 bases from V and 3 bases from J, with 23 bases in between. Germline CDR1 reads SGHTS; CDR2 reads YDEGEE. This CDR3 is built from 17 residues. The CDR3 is CASSPWGEPRGGYEQYF. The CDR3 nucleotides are TGTGCCAGCAGCCCCTGGGGGGAGCCCCGAGGAGGCTACGAGCAGTACTTC.

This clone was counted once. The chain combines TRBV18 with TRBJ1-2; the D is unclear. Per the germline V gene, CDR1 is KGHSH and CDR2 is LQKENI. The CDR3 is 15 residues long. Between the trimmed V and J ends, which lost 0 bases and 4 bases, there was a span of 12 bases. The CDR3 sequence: CASSPPIVALYGYTF. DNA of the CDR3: TGTGCCAGCTCACCACCGATAGTAGCCCTCTATGGCTACACCTTC.

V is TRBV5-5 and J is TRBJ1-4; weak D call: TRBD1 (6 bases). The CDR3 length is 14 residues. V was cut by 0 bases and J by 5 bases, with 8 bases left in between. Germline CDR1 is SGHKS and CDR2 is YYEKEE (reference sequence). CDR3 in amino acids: CASSLGTANEKLFF. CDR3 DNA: TGTGCCAGCAGCTTGGGGACAGCGAATGAAAAACTGTTTTTT.

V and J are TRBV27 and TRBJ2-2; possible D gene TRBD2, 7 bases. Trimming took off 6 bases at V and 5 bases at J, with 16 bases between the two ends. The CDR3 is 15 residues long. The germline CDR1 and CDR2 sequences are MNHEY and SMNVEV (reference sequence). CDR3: CASRGGTIPTGELFF. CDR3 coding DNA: TGTGCCAGCAGAGGGGGGACTATCCCAACCGGGGAGCTGTTTTTT.

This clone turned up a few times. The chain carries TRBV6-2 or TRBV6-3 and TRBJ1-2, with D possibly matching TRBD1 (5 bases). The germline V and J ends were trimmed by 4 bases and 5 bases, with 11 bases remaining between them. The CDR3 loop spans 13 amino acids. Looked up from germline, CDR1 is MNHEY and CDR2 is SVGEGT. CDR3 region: CASSFGTLYGYTF. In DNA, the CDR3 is TGTGCCAGCAGTTTCGGGACTCTATATGGCTACACCTTC.

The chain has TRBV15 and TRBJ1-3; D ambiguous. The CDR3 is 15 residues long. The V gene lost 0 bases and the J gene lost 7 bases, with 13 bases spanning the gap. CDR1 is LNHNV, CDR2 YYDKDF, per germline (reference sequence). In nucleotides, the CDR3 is TGTGCCACCAGCAGAGATTCTCAACGGTGGAACACCATATATTTT. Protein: CATSRDSQRWNTIYF.

CDR3 region: CAISESADSNQPQHF. The CDR3 nucleotides read TGTGCCATCAGTGAGTCGGCGGATAGCAATCAGCCCCAGCATTTT. The chain combines TRBV10-3 with TRBJ1-5; D is undetermined. Germline lookup yields CDR1 ENHRY and CDR2 SYGVKD. Trimming pared 0 bases from V and 0 bases from J, leaving 6 bases between. The CDR3 has 15 amino acids.

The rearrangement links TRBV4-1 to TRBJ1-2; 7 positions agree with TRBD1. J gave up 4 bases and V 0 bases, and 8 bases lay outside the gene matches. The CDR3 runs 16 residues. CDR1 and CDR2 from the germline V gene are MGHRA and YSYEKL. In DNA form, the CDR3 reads TGCGCCAGCAGCCAAGAGACAGGGCCGCCGCTCTATGGCTACACCTTC. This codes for CASSQETGPPLYGYTF.

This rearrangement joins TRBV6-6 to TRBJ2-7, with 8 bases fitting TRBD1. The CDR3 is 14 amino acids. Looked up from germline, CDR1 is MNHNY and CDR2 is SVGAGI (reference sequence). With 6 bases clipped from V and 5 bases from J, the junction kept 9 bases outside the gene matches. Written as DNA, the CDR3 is TGTGCCAGCAGACCCTACTCGACAGGGGACGAGCAGTACTTC. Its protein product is CASRPYSTGDEQYF.

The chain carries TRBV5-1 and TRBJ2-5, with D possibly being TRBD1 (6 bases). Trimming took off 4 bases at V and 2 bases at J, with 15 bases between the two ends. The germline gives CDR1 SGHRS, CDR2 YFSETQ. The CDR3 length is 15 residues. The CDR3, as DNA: TGCGCCAGCAGCCATACAGGGAGCTTTCAAGAGACCCAGTACTTC. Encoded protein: CASSHTGSFQETQYF.

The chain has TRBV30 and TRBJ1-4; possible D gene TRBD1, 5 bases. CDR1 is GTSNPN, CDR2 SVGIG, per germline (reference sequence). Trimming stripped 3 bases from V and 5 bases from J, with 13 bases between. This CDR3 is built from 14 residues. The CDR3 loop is CAWSAGLWNEKLFF. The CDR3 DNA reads TGTGCCTGGAGCGCGGGACTTTGGAATGAAAAACTGTTTTTT.

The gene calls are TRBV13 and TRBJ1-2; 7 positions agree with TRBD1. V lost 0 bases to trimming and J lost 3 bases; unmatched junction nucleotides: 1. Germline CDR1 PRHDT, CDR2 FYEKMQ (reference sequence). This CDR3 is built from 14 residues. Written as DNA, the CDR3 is TGTGCCAGCAGCTTAGGGACAGGGTACTATGGCTACACCTTC. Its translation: CASSLGTGYYGYTF.

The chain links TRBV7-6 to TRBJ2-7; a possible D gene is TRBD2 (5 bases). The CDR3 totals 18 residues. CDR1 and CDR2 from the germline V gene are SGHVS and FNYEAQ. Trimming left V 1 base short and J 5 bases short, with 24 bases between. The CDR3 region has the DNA TGTGCCAGCAGCTTAGGAGTCGACGGTGAGGGTCTTCGGCACGAGCAGTACTTC. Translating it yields CASSLGVDGEGLRHEQYF.

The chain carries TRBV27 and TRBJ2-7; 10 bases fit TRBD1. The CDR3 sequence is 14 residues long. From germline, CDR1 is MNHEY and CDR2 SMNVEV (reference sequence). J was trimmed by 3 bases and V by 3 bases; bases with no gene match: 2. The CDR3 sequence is CASSLGDRGYEQYF. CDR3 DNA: TGTGCCAGCAGTTTGGGGGACAGGGGCTACGAGCAGTACTTC.

The CDR3, as DNA: TGTGCCAGCAGCAAAAACTTTGCCTACGAGCAGTACTTC. This gives the protein CASSKNFAYEQYF. This chain joins TRBV21-1 and TRBJ2-7; the table's D gene call, TRBD2, was not cross checked with the DNA. TRBV21-1 is shown as a pseudogene. The CDR3 has 13 residues.

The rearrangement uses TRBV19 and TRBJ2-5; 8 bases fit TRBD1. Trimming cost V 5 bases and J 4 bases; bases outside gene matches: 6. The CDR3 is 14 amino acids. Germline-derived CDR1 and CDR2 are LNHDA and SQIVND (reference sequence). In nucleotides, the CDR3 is TGTGCCAGTAGTTACAGGGGGGTCAGAGAGACCCAGTACTTC. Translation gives CASSYRGVRETQYF.

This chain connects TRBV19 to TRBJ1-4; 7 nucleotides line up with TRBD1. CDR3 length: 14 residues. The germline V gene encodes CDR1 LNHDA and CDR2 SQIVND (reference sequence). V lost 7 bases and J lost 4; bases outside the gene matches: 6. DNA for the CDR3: TGTGCCAGTAACTCCGGGACAGTTAATGAAAAACTGTTTTTT. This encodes CASNSGTVNEKLFF.

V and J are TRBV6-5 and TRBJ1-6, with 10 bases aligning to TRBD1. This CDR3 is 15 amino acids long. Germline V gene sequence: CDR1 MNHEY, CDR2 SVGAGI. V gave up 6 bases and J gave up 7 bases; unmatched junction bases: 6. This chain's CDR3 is CASSPGTGVNSPLHF. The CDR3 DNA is TGTGCCAGCAGCCCCGGGACAGGGGTGAATTCACCCCTCCACTTT.

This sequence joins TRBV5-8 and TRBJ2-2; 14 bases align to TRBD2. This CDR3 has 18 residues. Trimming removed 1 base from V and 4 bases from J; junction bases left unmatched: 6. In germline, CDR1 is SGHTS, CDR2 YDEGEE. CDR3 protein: CASSLPGTSGSVTGELFF. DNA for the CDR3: TGTGCCAGCAGCTTGCCCGGGACTAGCGGGAGTGTCACCGGGGAGCTGTTTTTT.

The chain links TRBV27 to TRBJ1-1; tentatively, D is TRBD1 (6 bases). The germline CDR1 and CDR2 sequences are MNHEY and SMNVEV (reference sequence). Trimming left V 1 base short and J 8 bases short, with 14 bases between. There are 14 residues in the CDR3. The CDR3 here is CASSLLLGDREAFF. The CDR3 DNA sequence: TGTGCCAGCAGTTTATTACTGGGAGACAGGGAAGCTTTCTTT.

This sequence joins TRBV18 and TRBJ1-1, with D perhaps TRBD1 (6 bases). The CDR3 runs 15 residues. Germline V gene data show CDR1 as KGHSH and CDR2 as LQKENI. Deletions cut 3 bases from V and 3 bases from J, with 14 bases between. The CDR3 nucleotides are TGTGCCAGCTCACCGGCAAGACAGGTGCACACTGAAGCTTTCTTT. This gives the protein CASSPARQVHTEAFF.

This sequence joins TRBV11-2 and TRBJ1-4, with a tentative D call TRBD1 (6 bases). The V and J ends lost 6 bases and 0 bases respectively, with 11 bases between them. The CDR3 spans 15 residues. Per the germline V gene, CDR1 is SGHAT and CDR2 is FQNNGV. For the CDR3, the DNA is TGTGCCAGCAGTCAGGGGCCAACAACTAATGAAAAACTGTTTTTT. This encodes CASSQGPTTNEKLFF. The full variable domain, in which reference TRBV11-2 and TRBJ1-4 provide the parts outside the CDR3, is EAGVAQSPRYKIIEKRQSVAFWCNPISGHATLYWYQQILGQGPKLLIQFQNNGVVDDSQLPKDRFSAERLKGVDSTLKIQPAKLEDSAVYLCASSQGPTTNEKLFFGSGTQLSVL.

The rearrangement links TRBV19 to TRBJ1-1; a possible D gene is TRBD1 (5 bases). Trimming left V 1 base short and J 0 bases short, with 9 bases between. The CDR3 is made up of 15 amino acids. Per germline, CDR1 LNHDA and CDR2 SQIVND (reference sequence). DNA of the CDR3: TGTGCCAGTAGTATAGGGGGCCTAATGAACACTGAAGCTTTCTTT. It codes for CASSIGGLMNTEAFF.

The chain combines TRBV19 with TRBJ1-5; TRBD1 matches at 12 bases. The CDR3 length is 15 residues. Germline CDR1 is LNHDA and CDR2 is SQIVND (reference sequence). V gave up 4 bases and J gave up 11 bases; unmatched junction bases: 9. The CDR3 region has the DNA TGTGCCAGTAGTACTCTGGGACAGGGGGCTAGCGCCCAGCATTTT. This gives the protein CASSTLGQGASAQHF.